This entry lists 9 T cell receptor beta chains sequenced from one sample in a study of OX40 agonist ivuxolimab in advanced cancers. TCRdb keeps only in-frame clones here, not all; method: immunoSEQ multiplex PCR. Of approximately 86,000 clones in the sample, around 90% are singletons; the top ten hold 0.95% to 1.3%. The specimen was CD4+ or CD8+ T cells sorted from blood, collected in a trial of the OX40 agonist ivuxolimab. The receptors originated from an adult with an advanced solid tumor such as melanoma, head and neck, liver or kidney cancer.

J is TRBJ2-6 and V is TRBV19, with D maybe TRBD2 (6 bases). The CDR3 consists of 13 residues. Germline CDR1 and CDR2: LNHDA and SQIVND (reference sequence). Trimming removed 9 bases from V and 3 bases from J, with 9 bases in between. In nucleotides, the CDR3 is TGTGCCAGCTGGAGGGATGGGGCCAACGTCCTGACTTTC. This gives the protein CASWRDGANVLTF.

As DNA, the CDR3 is TGTGCCAGCAGCGAGTGGGCTAGCGGGAACAATGAGCAGTTCTTC. It yields the protein CASSEWASGNNEQFF. The chain has TRBV25-1 and TRBJ2-1, with TRBD2 identical over 9 bases. This CDR3 has 15 amino acids. CDR1 MGHDK and CDR2 SYGVNS come from the germline V gene. Trimming removed 6 bases from V and 5 bases from J; junction bases left unmatched: 8.

V usage is TRBV5-1 and J usage is TRBJ2-5, with D maybe TRBD2 (5 bases). The length of the CDR3 is 18 residues. V lost 2 bases and J 2 bases, leaving 22 bases between the germline ends. Germline V lookup: CDR1 SGHRS, CDR2 YFSETQ. The DNA for the CDR3 is TGCGCCAGCAGCTTTACCCCTGGGAGAGGAGGAGTTCAAGAGACCCAGTACTTC. This gives the protein CASSFTPGRGGVQETQYF. The full variable domain, with the rest looked up from reference TRBV5-1 and TRBJ2-5, is KAGVTQTPRYLIKTRGQQVTLSCSPISGHRSVSWYQQTPGQGLQFLFEYFSETQRNKGNFPGRFSGRQFSNSRSEMNVSTLELGDSALYLCASSFTPGRGGVQETQYFGPGTRLLVL.

The chain employs TRBV6-5 and TRBJ2-6, with no clear D. This CDR3 comprises 15 residues. Germline-derived CDR1 and CDR2 are MNHEY and SVGAGI. Trimming removed 4 bases from V and 0 bases from J, with 7 bases in between. This CDR3 reads CASSFRFSGANVLTF. CDR3 sequence (DNA): TGTGCCAGCAGTTTCCGTTTCTCTGGGGCCAACGTCCTGACTTTC.

This clone was found once. This rearrangement joins TRBV7-2 to TRBJ2-7; 10 bases align to TRBD2. V was clipped by 5 bases and J by 3 bases; unmatched bases: 10. Germline V CDR1 and CDR2: SGHTA, FQGNSA. The CDR3 spans 16 residues. The DNA for the CDR3 is TGTGCCAGCAGCCTAGAGTCGGCTAGCGGGAGCTACGAGCAGTACTTC. Translated: CASSLESASGSYEQYF.

This rearrangement joins TRBV7-2 to TRBJ1-2, with D hard to call. Germline V gene lookup returns CDR1 SGHTA and CDR2 FQGNSA. The CDR3 spans 15 residues. V lost 10 bases to trimming and J lost 1 base, with 19 bases between them. The CDR3 DNA follows: TGTGCCACCATCTCTCCCGGACCTTTTAACTATGGCTACACCTTC. It encodes CATISPGPFNYGYTF.

The genes are TRBV10-3 and TRBJ2-7; D is ambiguous. From germline, CDR1 is ENHRY and CDR2 SYGVKD. This CDR3 has 12 residues. Trimming pared 6 bases from V and 0 bases from J, leaving 6 bases between. CDR3 in amino acids: CAIRKNSYEQYF. DNA for the CDR3: TGTGCCATCAGAAAGAACTCCTACGAGCAGTACTTC.

The chain uses TRBV6-5 and TRBJ2-5, with a possible D match to TRBD2 (6 bases). The end of the DNA fits TRBJ2-7 better, so the J call may be wrong. The CDR3 sequence is 15 residues long. The germline V gene encodes CDR1 MNHEY and CDR2 SVGAGI. CDR3 loop: CASSYGRRAPYEQYF. CDR3 bases: TGTGCCAGCAGTTACGGGAGGAGGGCTCCCTACGAGCAGTACTTC.

The V call is TRBV21-1, the J call TRBJ2-5; TRBD2 is the table's D call and was not checked against the DNA. TRBV21-1 is described as a pseudogene. This CDR3 region has 14 residues. The CDR3 sequence is CASSKGVLRGTQYF. The CDR3 DNA is TGTGCCAGCAGTAAAGGTGTCCTGAGAGGGACCCAGTACTTC.